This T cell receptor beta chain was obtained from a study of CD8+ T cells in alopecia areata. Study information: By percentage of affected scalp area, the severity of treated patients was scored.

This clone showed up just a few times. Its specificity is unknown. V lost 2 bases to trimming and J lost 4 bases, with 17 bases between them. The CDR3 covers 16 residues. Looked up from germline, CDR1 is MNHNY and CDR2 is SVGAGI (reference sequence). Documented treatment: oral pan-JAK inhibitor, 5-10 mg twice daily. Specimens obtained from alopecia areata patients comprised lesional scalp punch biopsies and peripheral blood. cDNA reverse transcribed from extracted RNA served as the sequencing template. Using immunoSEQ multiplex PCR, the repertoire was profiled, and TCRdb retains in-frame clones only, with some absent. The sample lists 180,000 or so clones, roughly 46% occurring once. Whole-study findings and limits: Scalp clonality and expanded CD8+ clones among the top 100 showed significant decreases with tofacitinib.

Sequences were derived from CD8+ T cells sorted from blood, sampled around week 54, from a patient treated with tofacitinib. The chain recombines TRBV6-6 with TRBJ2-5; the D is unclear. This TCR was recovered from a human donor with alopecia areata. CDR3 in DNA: TGTGCCAGCAGTTACAATCCCGTCACCCCGTCAGAGACCCAGTACTTC. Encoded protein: CASSYNPVTPSETQYF.